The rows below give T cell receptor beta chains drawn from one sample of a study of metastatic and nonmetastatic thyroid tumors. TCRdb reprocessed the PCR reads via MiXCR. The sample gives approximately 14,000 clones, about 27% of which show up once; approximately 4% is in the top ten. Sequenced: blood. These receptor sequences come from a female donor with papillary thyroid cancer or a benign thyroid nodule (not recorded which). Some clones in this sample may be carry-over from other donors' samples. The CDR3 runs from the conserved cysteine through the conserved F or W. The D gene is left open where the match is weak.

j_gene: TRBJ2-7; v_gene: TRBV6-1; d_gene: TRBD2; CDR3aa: CASSEIGLAGFYEQYF
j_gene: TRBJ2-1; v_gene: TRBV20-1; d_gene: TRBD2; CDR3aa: CSARAPGLETNEQFF
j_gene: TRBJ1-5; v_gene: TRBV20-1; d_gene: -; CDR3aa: CSARISNQPQHF
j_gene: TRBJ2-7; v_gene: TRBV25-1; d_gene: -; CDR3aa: CASRGQTYEQYF
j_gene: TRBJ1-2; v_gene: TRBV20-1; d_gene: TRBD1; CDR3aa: CSAERPGTGTGTF
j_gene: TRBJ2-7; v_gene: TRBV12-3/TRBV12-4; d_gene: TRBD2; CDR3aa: CASSPGLAEQKKQYF
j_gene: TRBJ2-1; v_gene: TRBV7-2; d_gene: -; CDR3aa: CASSLGSVFNNEQFF
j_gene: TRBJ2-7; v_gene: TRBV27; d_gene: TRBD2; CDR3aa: CASSFGLAGYYEQYF
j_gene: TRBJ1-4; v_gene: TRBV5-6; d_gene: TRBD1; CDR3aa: CASSTIDRVNEKLFF
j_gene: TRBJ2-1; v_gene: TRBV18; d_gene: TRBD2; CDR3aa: CASSPALGAGAGRDEQFF
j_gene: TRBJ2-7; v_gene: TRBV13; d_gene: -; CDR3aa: CASSLEDRRPYEQYF
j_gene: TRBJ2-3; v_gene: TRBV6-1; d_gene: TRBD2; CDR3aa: CASESSGRTDTQYF
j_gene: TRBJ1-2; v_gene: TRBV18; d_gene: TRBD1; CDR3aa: CASSPGTGGYTF
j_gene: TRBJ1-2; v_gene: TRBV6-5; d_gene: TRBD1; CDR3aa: CASSQDDRVFSTF
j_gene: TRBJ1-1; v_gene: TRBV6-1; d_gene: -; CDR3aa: CASSQTVEAFF
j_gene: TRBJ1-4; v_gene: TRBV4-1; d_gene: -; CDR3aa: CASSQPRGGTATNEKLFF
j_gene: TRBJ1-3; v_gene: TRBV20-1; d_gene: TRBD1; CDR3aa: CSARVGQSGNTIYF
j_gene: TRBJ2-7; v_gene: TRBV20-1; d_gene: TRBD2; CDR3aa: CSQRVSGKQYF
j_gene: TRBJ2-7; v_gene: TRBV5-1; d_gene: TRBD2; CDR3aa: CASSGTSPYEQYF
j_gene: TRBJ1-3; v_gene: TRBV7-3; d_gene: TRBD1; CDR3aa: CASSQGGDSGNTIYF
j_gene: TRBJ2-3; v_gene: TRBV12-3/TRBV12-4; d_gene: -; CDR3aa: CASSGRRTDTQYF
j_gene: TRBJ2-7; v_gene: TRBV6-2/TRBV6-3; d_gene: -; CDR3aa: CASTLQTNRQYF
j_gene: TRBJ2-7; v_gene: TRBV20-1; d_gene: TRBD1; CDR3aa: CSAGRDREARGDEQYF
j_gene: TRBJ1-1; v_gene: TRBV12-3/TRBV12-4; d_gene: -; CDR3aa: CASRGIRNTEAFF
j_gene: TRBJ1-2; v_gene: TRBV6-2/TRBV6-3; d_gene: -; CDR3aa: CASWTDNTPYGYTF
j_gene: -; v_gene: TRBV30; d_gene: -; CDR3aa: CASDAAANNEQFF
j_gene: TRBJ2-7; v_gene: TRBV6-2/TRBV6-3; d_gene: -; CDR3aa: CASRLSGTFSPEQYF
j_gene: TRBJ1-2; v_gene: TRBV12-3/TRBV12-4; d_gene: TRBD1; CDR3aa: CASTENRGSGYTF
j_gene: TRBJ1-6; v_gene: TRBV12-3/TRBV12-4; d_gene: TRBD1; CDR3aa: CATRTGGSSPLHF